The T cell receptor (beta chain) under discussion was sequenced for a study of blood T cell repertoires in COVID-19. Overall study context: From T cells, B-cell-depleted T cells, or PBMCs came the material, which was cDNA or gDNA.

The data were produced by immunoSEQ multiplex PCR, yet TCRdb's version contains in-frame clones alone and is incomplete. The sample shows about 190,000 clones, 90% of them seen only once. V gave up 6 bases and J gave up 6 bases, with 14 bases separating them. Germline V gene lookup returns CDR1 KGHSH and CDR2 LQKENI. The CDR3 is 14 residues long. The genes are TRBV18 and TRBJ1-4, with D unresolved. The receptor was isolated from a man aged 45-65 years with acute or convalescent COVID-19. Sequencing was performed on peripheral blood. The CDR3 protein is CASSSGGGYEKLFF. Here the CDR3 DNA reads TGTGCCAGCTCTTCGGGAGGTGGTTATGAAAAACTGTTTTTT.